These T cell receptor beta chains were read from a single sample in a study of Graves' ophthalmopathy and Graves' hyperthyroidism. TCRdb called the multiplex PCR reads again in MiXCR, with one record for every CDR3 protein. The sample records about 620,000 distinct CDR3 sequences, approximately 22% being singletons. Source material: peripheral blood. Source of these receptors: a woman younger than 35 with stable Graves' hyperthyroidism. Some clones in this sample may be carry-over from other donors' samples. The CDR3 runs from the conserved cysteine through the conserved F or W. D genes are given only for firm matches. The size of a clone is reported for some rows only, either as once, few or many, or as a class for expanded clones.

CDR3nt: TGTGCCAGCAGTTTATTACCCGGGGCTGGGTCTAATCAGCCCCAGCATTTT
CDR3aa: CASSLLPGAGSNQPQHF
v_gene: TRBV27
abundance: many
d_gene: NA
j_gene: TRBJ1-5

CDR3nt: TGTGCCACCAGTGGAGTCTTCGGCAGCACCGGGGAGCTGTTTTTT
CDR3aa: CATSGVFGSTGELFF
v_gene: TRBV24-1
abundance: once
d_gene: NA
j_gene: TRBJ2-2

CDR3nt: TGCAGTGCTCCTGACGGTTCCAGGGGGCTATACGAGCAGTACTTC
CDR3aa: CSAPDGSRGLYEQYF
v_gene: TRBV20-1
abundance: NA
d_gene: TRBD1
j_gene: TRBJ2-7

CDR3nt: TGTGCCAGCAGCAACCCCCGAGGCACAGGGAGGTCACCCCTCCACTTT
CDR3aa: CASSNPRGTGRSPLHF
v_gene: TRBV6-1
abundance: many
d_gene: NA
j_gene: TRBJ1-6

CDR3nt: TGTGCCTGGAGTGCCGAAAAAGAGACCCAGTACTTC
CDR3aa: CAWSAEKETQYF
v_gene: TRBV30
abundance: NA
d_gene: NA
j_gene: TRBJ2-5

CDR3nt: TGCAGTGCGAACTCCGGGACAAGAATAAGTTACGAGCAGTACTTC
CDR3aa: CSANSGTRISYEQYF
v_gene: TRBV20-1
abundance: many
d_gene: NA
j_gene: TRBJ2-7

CDR3nt: TGTGCCATCGGCAGTATGAACACTGAAGCTTTCTTT
CDR3aa: CAIGSMNTEAFF
v_gene: TRBV10-3
abundance: many
d_gene: NA
j_gene: TRBJ1-1

CDR3nt: TGCGCCAGCAGCTTAGGCGGGGGGCTCACAGATACGCAGTATTTT
CDR3aa: CASSLGGGLTDTQYF
v_gene: TRBV5-1
abundance: NA
d_gene: TRBD2
j_gene: TRBJ2-3

CDR3nt: TGTGCCAGCAGTGAACGGGCAGGAGAACCCTACGAGCAGTACTTC
CDR3aa: CASSERAGEPYEQYF
v_gene: TRBV6-1
abundance: once
d_gene: NA
j_gene: TRBJ2-7

CDR3nt: TGTGCCAGCGGGATTAGACAGGGTAGAACCGGGGAGCTGTTTTTT
CDR3aa: CASGIRQGRTGELFF
v_gene: TRBV28
abundance: few
d_gene: TRBD1
j_gene: TRBJ2-2

CDR3nt: TGTGCCAGCAGTTACGGACTAGCGGGAGACCTGGGCACCGGGGAGCTGTTTTTT
CDR3aa: CASSYGLAGDLGTGELFF
v_gene: TRBV28
abundance: few
d_gene: TRBD2
j_gene: TRBJ2-2

CDR3nt: TGTGCCAGCAGAGGAGGACAGGGGAGTTTATCTGAAGCTTTCTTT
CDR3aa: CASRGGQGSLSEAFF
v_gene: TRBV2
abundance: NA
d_gene: TRBD1
j_gene: TRBJ1-1

CDR3nt: TGTGCCAGCAGAAAAACTGGGACAGTAGCTAACTATGGCTACACCTTC
CDR3aa: CASRKTGTVANYGYTF
v_gene: TRBV2
abundance: NA
d_gene: TRBD1
j_gene: TRBJ1-2

CDR3nt: TGTGCCAGTCAGCAGGGGGGCACTGAAGCTTTCTTT
CDR3aa: CASQQGGTEAFF
v_gene: TRBV19
abundance: few
d_gene: TRBD1
j_gene: TRBJ1-1

CDR3nt: TGTGCCAGCAGTGAGATAGGACGGCGTTCCTATAATTCACACCTCCACTTT
CDR3aa: CASSEIGRRSYNSHLHF
v_gene: TRBV25-1
abundance: NA
d_gene: NA
j_gene: TRBJ1-6

CDR3nt: TGTGCCAGCAGCTTAGACGCGACAGAGAGTCGGCAAGCTTTCTTT
CDR3aa: CASSLDATESRQAFF
v_gene: TRBV7-2
abundance: many
d_gene: NA
j_gene: TRBJ1-1

CDR3nt: TGCAGCGTTGAAGGGTTACTGGGGGCCCAGTACTTC
CDR3aa: CSVEGLLGAQYF
v_gene: TRBV29-1
abundance: few
d_gene: NA
j_gene: TRBJ2-5

CDR3nt: TGTGCCAGCAGACCGGTTTCCGCAGACGATCAGCCCCAGCATTTT
CDR3aa: CASRPVSADDQPQHF
v_gene: TRBV28
abundance: few
d_gene: NA
j_gene: TRBJ1-5

CDR3nt: TGTGCCAGCAGCCAGGGACGGCTTACAATGAACACTGAAGCTTTCTTT
CDR3aa: CASSQGRLTMNTEAFF
v_gene: TRBV12-3/TRBV12-4
abundance: many
d_gene: NA
j_gene: TRBJ1-1

CDR3nt: TGTGCCAGCAGCTTAAATGCCCAAGAGACCCAGTACTTC
CDR3aa: CASSLNAQETQYF
v_gene: TRBV7-3
abundance: NA
d_gene: NA
j_gene: TRBJ2-5

CDR3nt: TGTGCCAGCAGTCACGACAGGCGCAATCAGCCCCAGCATTTT
CDR3aa: CASSHDRRNQPQHF
v_gene: TRBV12-3/TRBV12-4
abundance: many
d_gene: NA
j_gene: TRBJ1-5

CDR3nt: TGCAGTGCTGGTCAGGACAGGGCGGGGGGCAATCAGCCCCAGCATTTT
CDR3aa: CSAGQDRAGGNQPQHF
v_gene: TRBV20-1
abundance: many
d_gene: TRBD1
j_gene: TRBJ1-5

CDR3nt: TGTGCCAGCAGCTTAGCGAAGGCAGGGGCTATGTCACCCCTCCACTTT
CDR3aa: CASSLAKAGAMSPLHF
v_gene: TRBV7-9
abundance: many
d_gene: NA
j_gene: TRBJ1-6

CDR3nt: TGTGCCACCAGTGATCCGGGGACCAATGCGAACACCGGGGAGCTGTTTTTT
CDR3aa: CATSDPGTNANTGELFF
v_gene: TRBV24-1
abundance: many
d_gene: NA
j_gene: TRBJ2-2

CDR3nt: TGTGCCAGCAGCCTCCTGGGACTAGCGGGAGATGGCAAAAACATTCAGTACTTC
CDR3aa: CASSLLGLAGDGKNIQYF
v_gene: TRBV12-3/TRBV12-4
abundance: NA
d_gene: TRBD2
j_gene: TRBJ2-4

CDR3nt: TGTGCCAGCAGTGATCAGCGGATGGGCAATCAGCCCCAGCATTTT
CDR3aa: CASSDQRMGNQPQHF
v_gene: TRBV2
abundance: many
d_gene: NA
j_gene: TRBJ1-5

CDR3nt: TGTGCCAGCTCTGCCCTGGGGATACGGACTGATGCTTTCTTT
CDR3aa: CASSALGIRTDAFF
v_gene: TRBV6-2/TRBV6-3
abundance: NA
d_gene: NA
j_gene: TRBJ1-1

CDR3nt: TGTGCCAGCAGTTACGCTCAGGGGACCACTGAAGCTTTCTTT
CDR3aa: CASSYAQGTTEAFF
v_gene: TRBV6-5
abundance: many
d_gene: NA
j_gene: TRBJ1-1

CDR3nt: TGTGCCTGGAGACCGAGGACGTGGGAAGCTTTCTTT
CDR3aa: CAWRPRTWEAFF
v_gene: TRBV30
abundance: NA
d_gene: NA
j_gene: TRBJ1-1

CDR3nt: TGCGCCAGCAGTGAGTGGGGCCCGCTTGGCACCGGGGAGCTGTTTTTT
CDR3aa: CASSEWGPLGTGELFF
v_gene: TRBV10-1
abundance: many
d_gene: NA
j_gene: TRBJ2-2

CDR3nt: TGTGCCATCAGAGCCGGGACTTACGCTTTCTTT
CDR3aa: CAIRAGTYAFF
v_gene: TRBV10-3
abundance: many
d_gene: NA
j_gene: TRBJ1-1

CDR3nt: TGTGCCAGCAGCCAAGGCTTGGCAGGGACAGGGGGTCAGCCCCAGCATTTT
CDR3aa: CASSQGLAGTGGQPQHF
v_gene: TRBV4-2
abundance: NA
d_gene: TRBD1
j_gene: TRBJ1-5

CDR3nt: TGCAGTGCAGTGGGACAGGCTTACACTGAAGCTTTCTTT
CDR3aa: CSAVGQAYTEAFF
v_gene: TRBV20-1
abundance: NA
d_gene: TRBD1
j_gene: TRBJ1-1

CDR3nt: TGTGCCAGCAGTTATGGGCAGCTGAACACTGAAGCTTTCTTT
CDR3aa: CASSYGQLNTEAFF
v_gene: TRBV6-5
abundance: many
d_gene: NA
j_gene: TRBJ1-1

CDR3nt: TGCAGTGCACCACTAGCGGCCGGGGAGCTGTTTTTT
CDR3aa: CSAPLAAGELFF
v_gene: TRBV20-1
abundance: many
d_gene: TRBD2
j_gene: TRBJ2-2

CDR3nt: TGTGCCACCGGGGTTTTGGAGGGGAACTTGAACACTGAAGCTTTCTTT
CDR3aa: CATGVLEGNLNTEAFF
v_gene: TRBV12-3/TRBV12-4
abundance: many
d_gene: NA
j_gene: TRBJ1-1

CDR3nt: TGTGCCAGCAGTGTCCTTGTGGGGACAGGCGCTTATGGCTACACCTTC
CDR3aa: CASSVLVGTGAYGYTF
v_gene: TRBV12-3/TRBV12-4
abundance: many
d_gene: TRBD1
j_gene: TRBJ1-2

CDR3nt: TGTGCCAGCAGTGAACGGCAGGCTCTAGCCAAAAACATTCAGTACTTC
CDR3aa: CASSERQALAKNIQYF
v_gene: TRBV6-1
abundance: NA
d_gene: NA
j_gene: TRBJ2-4

CDR3nt: TGTGCCAGCAGTATTAGCGGGGTGCTCACAGATACGCAGTATTTT
CDR3aa: CASSISGVLTDTQYF
v_gene: TRBV27
abundance: many
d_gene: TRBD2
j_gene: TRBJ2-3

CDR3nt: TGTGCCAGCAGTGAGTTTGGAGAGACCCAGTACTTC
CDR3aa: CASSEFGETQYF
v_gene: TRBV6-1
abundance: NA
d_gene: NA
j_gene: TRBJ2-5

CDR3nt: TGTGCCAGCAGTTTATTAGCCCCACCGACTAGCGGGAGGGCTAACGAGCAGTACTTC
CDR3aa: CASSLLAPPTSGRANEQYF
v_gene: TRBV27
abundance: many
d_gene: TRBD2
j_gene: TRBJ2-7

CDR3nt: TGTGCCAGCAGTGAAGCGCACGGCTTGGGCTACGAGCAGTACTTC
CDR3aa: CASSEAHGLGYEQYF
v_gene: TRBV6-1
abundance: NA
d_gene: NA
j_gene: TRBJ2-7

CDR3nt: TGTGCCAGCAGCCCCGGGACAGGGGGCCTTGGCGGGGAGCTGTTTTTT
CDR3aa: CASSPGTGGLGGELFF
v_gene: TRBV7-6
abundance: NA
d_gene: TRBD1
j_gene: TRBJ2-2

CDR3nt: TGTGCCAGTACCATTGGAGGGGGCACAAGCAATCAGCCCCAGCATTTT
CDR3aa: CASTIGGGTSNQPQHF
v_gene: TRBV19
abundance: few
d_gene: TRBD1
j_gene: TRBJ1-5

CDR3nt: TGTGCCAGCAGCTTAGCGCGAGAGGGTGGGTCCCAGTACTTC
CDR3aa: CASSLAREGGSQYF
v_gene: TRBV7-2
abundance: many
d_gene: NA
j_gene: TRBJ2-5

CDR3nt: TGTGCCACCGACAGGGCCCCCCAGTCCTACGAGCAGTACTTC
CDR3aa: CATDRAPQSYEQYF
v_gene: TRBV6-1
abundance: many
d_gene: TRBD1
j_gene: TRBJ2-7

CDR3nt: TGTGCCAGCAGTCTGGACTGGGACGGTGAAGCTTTCTTT
CDR3aa: CASSLDWDGEAFF
v_gene: TRBV6-1
abundance: few
d_gene: NA
j_gene: TRBJ1-1

CDR3nt: TGTGCCAGCAGTTACGGCCCGGGACAGCTCTACGAGCAGTACTTC
CDR3aa: CASSYGPGQLYEQYF
v_gene: TRBV6-5
abundance: many
d_gene: TRBD1
j_gene: TRBJ2-7

CDR3nt: TGCAGTGCTAGAGATACAGGGGCCTACGAGCAGTACTTC
CDR3aa: CSARDTGAYEQYF
v_gene: TRBV20-1
abundance: many
d_gene: TRBD1
j_gene: TRBJ2-7

CDR3nt: TGCGCCAGCAAGCTTGGGGATTTGAGCGGATACGAGCAGTACTTC
CDR3aa: CASKLGDLSGYEQYF
v_gene: TRBV5-1
abundance: many
d_gene: NA
j_gene: TRBJ2-7

CDR3nt: TGTGCCACCAGCAGAGATCGACTAGCGGGCCAGACCCAAGAGACCCAGTACTTC
CDR3aa: CATSRDRLAGQTQETQYF
v_gene: TRBV15
abundance: many
d_gene: TRBD2
j_gene: TRBJ2-5

CDR3nt: TGTGCCAGCAGTTTGTTACCGGGACAGTATAATTCACCCCTCCACTTT
CDR3aa: CASSLLPGQYNSPLHF
v_gene: TRBV27
abundance: few
d_gene: TRBD1
j_gene: TRBJ1-6

CDR3nt: TGTGCCAGCAGCTTAGCCGGCGGGGGGGCCCGCGAGCAGTACTTC
CDR3aa: CASSLAGGGAREQYF
v_gene: TRBV11-2
abundance: NA
d_gene: TRBD2
j_gene: TRBJ2-7